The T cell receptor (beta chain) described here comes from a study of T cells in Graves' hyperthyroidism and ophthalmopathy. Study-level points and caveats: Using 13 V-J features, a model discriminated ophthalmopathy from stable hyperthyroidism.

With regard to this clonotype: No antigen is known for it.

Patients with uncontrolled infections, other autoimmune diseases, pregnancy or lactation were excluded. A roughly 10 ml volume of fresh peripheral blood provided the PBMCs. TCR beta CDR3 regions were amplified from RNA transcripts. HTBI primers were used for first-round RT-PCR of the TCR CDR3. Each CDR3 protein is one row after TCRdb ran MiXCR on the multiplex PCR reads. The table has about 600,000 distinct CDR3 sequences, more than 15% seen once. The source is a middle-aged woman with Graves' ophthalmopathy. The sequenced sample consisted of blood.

CDR3 region: CASSIVTVPRDEQFF. The CDR3 nucleotides read TGTGCCAGTAGTATAGTAACAGTGCCGCGGGATGAGCAGTTCTTC. The chain carries TRBV19 and TRBJ2-1; maybe TRBD2 (5 bases). V gave up 1 base and J gave up 8 bases, with 15 bases separating them. Germline V gene data show CDR1 as LNHDA and CDR2 as SQIVND (reference sequence). The CDR3 runs 15 residues.